The next 27 T cell receptor beta chains were all read from a single sample in a study of response to subunit inactivated influenza vaccine. A single record per CDR3 protein comes from TCRdb applying MiXCR to the RT-PCR reads. The sample includes some 520,000 distinct CDR3 sequences, 16% of them seen just once. The sequencing used CD4+ T cells sorted from PBMCs, collected less than 30 months after vaccination. The origin of the receptors is a man between 50 and 75 years old who received an inactivated influenza vaccine.

The rearrangement joins TRBV5-5 to TRBJ2-2; maybe TRBD1 (6 bases). Trimming removed 2 bases from V and 3 bases from J, with 11 bases in between. The CDR3 has 15 residues. Germline assignment: CDR1 SGHKS and CDR2 YYEKEE (reference sequence). The CDR3 loop is CASSLLDRHTGELFF. DNA of the CDR3: TGTGCCAGCAGCTTACTGGACAGACACACCGGGGAGCTGTTTTTT. Using reference TRBV5-5 and TRBJ2-2 for the parts outside the CDR3, the full variable domain is DAGVTQSPTHLIKTRGQQVTLRCSPISGHKSVSWYQQVLGQGPQFIFQYYEKEERGRGNFPDRFSARQFPNYSSELNVNALLLGDSALYLCASSLLDRHTGELFFGEGSRLTVL.

This clonotype has more than one count but fewer than ten. The chain couples TRBV12-3 or TRBV12-4 to TRBJ2-5; D gene unclear. This CDR3 contains 12 residues. V lost 7 bases and J lost 5, with 11 bases in between. The CDR3 coding sequence is TGTGCCAGCACTTTGTCAGGCGAGACCCAGTACTTC. It specifies CASTLSGETQYF.

This clonotype was counted only a few times. The gene calls are TRBV4-1 and TRBJ2-5; 10 bases are shared with TRBD1. Germline CDR1 MGHRA, CDR2 YSYEKL. This CDR3 has 16 amino acids. V lost 5 bases, J lost 2 bases, and 8 bases stayed unmatched. Here the CDR3 reads CASSRRQGAVQETQYF. CDR3 in DNA: TGCGCCAGCAGCAGACGACAGGGGGCGGTTCAAGAGACCCAGTACTTC.

CDR3 DNA sequence: TGCAGTGCTAGAGATCCCGGGGTAGTCTACGAGCAGTACTTC. Translation: CSARDPGVVYEQYF. The rearrangement joins TRBV20-1 to TRBJ2-7; tentatively, D is TRBD2 (5 bases). Trimming shortened V by 0 bases and J by 3 bases, and 12 bases separated the two germline ends. Per the germline V gene, CDR1 is DFQATT and CDR2 is SNEGSKA (reference sequence). CDR3 length equals 14 residues.

This clonotype was seen a few times. J is TRBJ2-3 and V is TRBV11-2; D is perhaps TRBD2 (5 bases). CDR3 length equals 14 residues. Looked up from germline, CDR1 is SGHAT and CDR2 is FQNNGV. V was cut by 5 bases and J by 6 bases, with 15 bases left in between. In DNA, the CDR3 is TGTGCCAGCAGCCTGAGGGCGTCTGGGGATACGCAGTATTTT. It specifies CASSLRASGDTQYF.

Only a few counts were recorded for this clonotype. The V gene is TRBV5-5, the J gene TRBJ2-3, with unresolved D. The CDR3 covers 14 residues. Germline CDR1 is SGHKS and CDR2 is YYEKEE (reference sequence). The V gene lost 0 bases and the J gene lost 2 bases, with 7 bases spanning the gap. The CDR3 sequence is CASSLDLNTDTQYF. In DNA, the CDR3 is TGTGCCAGCAGCTTGGATCTTAACACAGATACGCAGTATTTT.

This clonotype was found a few times. The chain carries TRBV7-9 and TRBJ2-1; 9 bases align to TRBD2. The J segment lost 8 bases and the V segment lost 5 bases, leaving 13 bases of the junction unmatched. Germline CDR1 is SEHNR and CDR2 is FQNEAQ (reference sequence). There are 16 residues in the CDR3. The CDR3 DNA reads as TGTGCCAGCAGCCCACCTTTGCGGGGGGGCGGGGATGAGCAGTTCTTC. It translates to CASSPPLRGGGDEQFF.

This clonotype was counted between two and nine times. The V gene is TRBV12-3 or TRBV12-4, the J gene TRBJ2-7; D unclear. Trimming took off 0 bases at V and 0 bases at J, with 9 bases between the two ends. There are 15 residues in the CDR3. CDR3: CASSLAVTTSYEQYF. Written as DNA, the CDR3 is TGTGCCAGCAGTTTAGCTGTCACAACCTCCTACGAGCAGTACTTC.

The chain joins TRBV24-1 to TRBJ2-3; the match to TRBD2 covers 8 bases. The germline CDR1 and CDR2 sequences are KGHDR and SFDVKD. The trim removed 3 bases at V and 3 bases at J, leaving 10 bases unmatched. CDR3 length: 17 amino acids. The CDR3 DNA reads as TGTGCCACCAGTGATATCACTGGGCGGGAGGCTACAGATACGCAGTATTTT. Translation gives CATSDITGREATDTQYF.

This rearrangement joins TRBV6-2 or TRBV6-3 to TRBJ2-1; 10 bases match TRBD2. Per germline, CDR1 MNHEY and CDR2 SVGEGT. This CDR3 has 16 amino acids. The junction had 10 bases not matched to a gene; V was cut back by 4 bases and J by 7 bases. In DNA, the CDR3 is TGTGCCAGCAGTTCCCCTACTAGCGGGAAAAGAAATGAGCAGTTCTTC. Translated: CASSSPTSGKRNEQFF.

The rearrangement joins TRBV27 to TRBJ2-1; TRBD2 matches 9 bases. Germline V CDR1 and CDR2: MNHEY, SMNVEV (reference sequence). J was trimmed by 7 bases and V by 2 bases; bases with no gene match: 6. The CDR3 is 15 residues long. The CDR3: CASSLSSGGRNEQFF. In nucleotides, the CDR3 is TGTGCCAGCAGTTTAAGCAGCGGGGGGCGGAATGAGCAGTTCTTC.

The rearrangement links TRBV5-1 to TRBJ2-3; D is ambiguous. Trimming removed 3 bases from V and 3 bases from J, with 17 bases in between. The CDR3 is made up of 16 amino acids. Per the germline V gene, CDR1 is SGHRS and CDR2 is YFSETQ. The CDR3 DNA reads TGCGCCAGCAGCTCCGGTAGTGTGACGGTGACAGATACGCAGTATTTT. It is translated as CASSSGSVTVTDTQYF.

This clonotype occurred a few times. The rearrangement uses TRBV28 and TRBJ2-7; D is possibly TRBD1 (7 bases). CDR1 is MDHEN and CDR2 is SYDVKM in the germline V gene. Trimming removed 9 bases at V and 0 bases at J, with 12 bases between. CDR3 length: 13 residues. Here the CDR3 reads CASWGDSSYEQYF. The DNA for the CDR3 is TGTGCCAGTTGGGGGGACAGCTCCTACGAGCAGTACTTC.

This clonotype has more than one count but fewer than ten. The chain combines TRBV20-1 with TRBJ1-1, with D unresolved. The CDR3 is 12 residues long. Trimming took 6 bases from V and 1 from J, leaving 9 bases between them. CDR1 and CDR2 from the germline V gene are DFQATT and SNEGSKA (reference sequence). This CDR3 reads CSATDANTEAFF. CDR3 coding DNA: TGCAGTGCAACGGACGCGAACACTGAAGCTTTCTTT.

This clonotype has more than one count but fewer than ten. This rearrangement joins TRBV6-5 to TRBJ2-7; D is unclear. CDR3 length: 15 amino acids. CDR1 is MNHEY and CDR2 is SVGAGI in the germline V gene. V was trimmed by 2 bases and J by 6 bases, leaving 17 bases between them. The CDR3 coding sequence is TGTGCCAGCAGTTACGTAGGCCCCGTGGGTCGCGAGCAGTACTTC. Residues: CASSYVGPVGREQYF.

V gene TRBV15 combines with J gene TRBJ1-1, with D uncertain. Germline V gene lookup returns CDR1 LNHNV and CDR2 YYDKDF (reference sequence). Between the trimmed V and J ends, which lost 0 bases and 4 bases, there was a span of 9 bases. The CDR3 covers 14 residues. This CDR3 is CATSRDPGITEAFF. The DNA of the CDR3 is TGTGCCACCAGCAGAGATCCTGGGATCACTGAAGCTTTCTTT.

The V call is TRBV2, the J call TRBJ2-1; 11 bases are shared with TRBD2. This CDR3 comprises 15 residues. Trimming cost V 5 bases and J 5 bases; bases outside gene matches: 5. Germline V gene lookup returns CDR1 SNHLY and CDR2 FYNNEI. DNA of the CDR3: TGTGCCAGCAGTCTGGGACTAGCGGCCGACAATGAGCAGTTCTTC. Its protein product is CASSLGLAADNEQFF.

The chain is built from TRBV4-3 and TRBJ2-5, with a tentative D call TRBD2 (7 bases). Trimming stripped 4 bases from V and 4 bases from J, with 16 bases between. Germline CDR1 is LGHNA and CDR2 is YSLEER. This CDR3 is built from 15 residues. CDR3 sequence reads: CASSRISGGAETQYF. CDR3 DNA sequence: TGCGCCAGCAGCCGTATTTCGGGGGGCGCAGAGACCCAGTACTTC.

The gene calls are TRBV2 and TRBJ2-3; D is uncertain. V was trimmed by 5 bases and J by 0 bases, leaving 15 bases between them. The CDR3 sequence is 16 residues long. CDR1 is SNHLY and CDR2 is FYNNEI in the germline V gene. The CDR3 region has the DNA TGTGCCAGCAGTCTAATTGGCAAGACTAGCACAGATACGCAGTATTTT. Residues: CASSLIGKTSTDTQYF.

This chain joins TRBV5-1 and TRBJ2-1; 9 bases map to TRBD1. CDR3 length: 14 amino acids. V shed 4 bases, J shed 8 bases, and the junction held 7 bases outside the gene matches. Germline assignment: CDR1 SGHRS and CDR2 YFSETQ. CDR3 in DNA: TGCGCCAGCAGCCCAGGGACAGGGAGGGATGAGCAGTTCTTC. Its translation: CASSPGTGRDEQFF.

This chain uses TRBV3-1 with TRBJ2-7; tentatively, D is TRBD2 (6 bases). The CDR3 spans 16 residues. Germline V gene sequence: CDR1 LGHDT, CDR2 YNNKEL (reference sequence). V dropped 4 bases and J dropped 1 base, with 17 bases sitting between them. CDR3 residues: CASSLAGAGGSYEQYF. In DNA form, the CDR3 reads TGTGCCAGCAGCCTAGCCGGGGCCGGGGGATCCTACGAGCAGTACTTC.

This clonotype was seen many times. Here the CDR3 reads CSARPGQMNTGELFF. The CDR3 coding sequence is TGCAGTGCTAGACCCGGACAGATGAACACCGGGGAGCTGTTTTTT. The gene calls are TRBV20-1 and TRBJ2-2; D might be TRBD1 (6 bases). This CDR3 contains 15 residues. Trimming took off 2 bases at V and 1 base at J, with 11 bases between the two ends. CDR1 and CDR2 from the germline V gene are DFQATT and SNEGSKA (reference sequence).

This clonotype was recorded many times. This chain connects TRBV27 to TRBJ2-3, with TRBD1 as a possible D gene (6 bases). V was cut by 3 bases and J by 0 bases, with 10 bases left in between. This CDR3 has 15 residues. Germline values: CDR1 MNHEY, CDR2 SMNVEV (reference sequence). This chain's CDR3 is CASSFWGQSTDTQYF. The CDR3 DNA is TGTGCCAGCAGTTTTTGGGGACAAAGCACAGATACGCAGTATTTT.

This rearrangement joins TRBV20-1 to TRBJ2-1, with 9 bases matching TRBD2. This CDR3 spans 15 amino acids. CDR1 is DFQATT and CDR2 is SNEGSKA in the germline V gene (reference sequence). With 0 bases clipped from V and 6 bases from J, the junction kept 6 bases outside the gene matches. DNA for the CDR3: TGCAGTGCTAGAGAGGCGGGAGGGCCGTCCAATGAGCAGTTCTTC. This sequence encodes CSAREAGGPSNEQFF.

The gene calls are TRBV5-5 and TRBJ2-1; D ambiguous. V lost 1 base and J 9 bases, leaving 14 bases between the germline ends. This CDR3 contains 14 residues. Germline V CDR1 and CDR2: SGHKS, YYEKEE (reference sequence). CDR3 region: CASSLSIVNREQFF. DNA for the CDR3: TGTGCCAGCAGCTTGTCTATTGTGAACCGTGAGCAGTTCTTC.

This chain connects TRBV6-2 or TRBV6-3 to TRBJ1-1; D gene unclear. Trimming took off 5 bases at V and 1 base at J, with 11 bases between the two ends. CDR3 length equals 14 residues. The V gene's germline CDR1 is MNHEY and CDR2 SVGEGT. In nucleotides, the CDR3 is TGTGCCAGCAGTCCACCTTTTGGGAACACTGAAGCTTTCTTT. Translation: CASSPPFGNTEAFF.

The genes are TRBV28 and TRBJ2-7; D call uncertain. V lost 3 bases, J lost 3 bases, and 6 bases lay in between. This CDR3 has 12 amino acids. Germline V CDR1 and CDR2: MDHEN, SYDVKM. The CDR3 loop is CASSLLYYEQYF. The CDR3 DNA reads TGTGCCAGCAGTTTGCTTTACTACGAGCAGTACTTC.